This is a list of T cell receptor beta chains from one sample in a study of OX40 agonist ivuxolimab in advanced cancers. Clones were sequenced by immunoSEQ multiplex PCR, and TCRdb holds only the in-frame ones, with some missing. The sample contains approximately 90,000 clones, over 75% of which appear only once. Sequenced material: CD4+ or CD8+ T cells sorted from blood, taken in a trial of the OX40 agonist ivuxolimab. The source is an adult with an advanced solid tumor such as melanoma, head and neck, liver or kidney cancer. The CDR3 runs from the conserved cysteine through the conserved F or W. The order of the fields is clone size, V gene, J gene, D gene, CDR3 protein, CDR3 DNA. The D gene is left open where the match is weak. Where a row states a size, it is once, few, many or the class of an expanded clone; other rows omit it.

>-|TRBV28|TRBJ2-2|-
CASWSKQRITGELFF
TGTGCCAGCTGGTCGAAGCAGAGAATCACCGGGGAGCTGTTTTTT
>-|TRBV6-1|TRBJ2-3|-
CASVVGDTQYF
TGTGCCAGCGTGGTGGGAGATACGCAGTATTTT
>-|TRBV2|TRBJ1-1|-
CASSRHGEAFF
TGTGCCAGCAGTAGACACGGAGAAGCTTTCTTT
>few|TRBV6-1|TRBJ1-5|-
CASSEPFTAYSNQPQHF
TGTGCCAGCAGTGAACCATTTACAGCCTATAGCAATCAGCCCCAGCATTTT
>-|TRBV7-9|TRBJ2-3|-
CASSLGDTDTQYF
TGTGCCAGCAGCTTGGGCGACACAGATACGCAGTATTTT
>-|TRBV16|TRBJ1-1|-
CASSQNPPHQPEAFF
TGTGCCAGCAGCCAAAACCCCCCGCACCAACCTGAAGCTTTCTTT
>-|TRBV4-1|TRBJ2-7|-
CASSLYHEVKTYEQYF
TGCGCCAGCAGCCTCTACCACGAGGTTAAGACCTACGAGCAGTACTTC
>-|TRBV7-3|TRBJ2-5|-
CASSLVGSGGGETQYF
TGTGCCAGCAGCTTAGTTGGCAGCGGAGGGGGTGAGACCCAGTACTTC
>once|TRBV19|TRBJ2-7|-
CASSHSTGVEQYF
TGTGCAAGCAGCCACTCAACAGGTGTCGAGCAGTACTTC
>once|TRBV6-5|TRBJ2-2|-
CAAGRATGELFF
TGTGCCGCCGGCAGGGCCACCGGGGAGCTGTTTTTT
>-|TRBV5-1|TRBJ2-5|-
CASSPWEARGETQYF
TGCGCCAGCAGCCCCTGGGAGGCCAGGGGGGAGACCCAGTACTTC
>-|TRBV13|TRBJ2-7|-
CASSFVGGYEQYF
TGTGCCAGCAGCTTTGTTGGGGGCTACGAGCAGTACTTC
>-|TRBV7-2|TRBJ2-5|TRBD2
CASSVTSGGGETQYF
TGTGCCAGCAGCGTGACTAGCGGAGGGGGGGAGACCCAGTACTTC
>-|TRBV30|TRBJ1-1|-
CAWSVLVGSYEAFF
TGTGCCTGGAGTGTACTGGTAGGGTCATATGAAGCTTTCTTT
>-|TRBV9|TRBJ1-5|-
CASSVGTAKNQPQHF
TGTGCCAGCAGCGTAGGGACAGCAAAAAATCAGCCCCAGCATTTT
>-|TRBV25-1|TRBJ2-1|-
CASSDRAEQFF
TGTGCCAGCAGTGATCGGGCGGAGCAGTTCTTC
>-|TRBV6-5|TRBJ2-5|-
CASRPRVQETQYF
TGTGCCAGCAGGCCCCGGGTCCAAGAGACCCAGTACTTC
>-|TRBV9|TRBJ1-1|-
CASSDGATEAFF
TGTGCCAGCAGCGACGGGGCCACTGAAGCTTTCTTT
>once|TRBV6-6|TRBJ2-2|-
CASSYLASGELFF
TGTGCCAGCAGTTACCTCGCCAGCGGGGAGCTGTTTTTT
>-|TRBV5-4|TRBJ2-6|-
CASSLGVGSGANVLTF
TGTGCCAGCAGCTTGGGAGTAGGCTCTGGGGCCAACGTCCTGACTTTC
>-|TRBV7-9|TRBJ1-2|-
CASSELYGYTF
TGTGCCAGCAGCGAACTCTATGGCTACACCTTC
>-|TRBV5-5|TRBJ2-7|TRBD1
CASSLHPDRGEQYF
TGTGCCAGCAGCTTGCATCCGGACAGGGGCGAGCAGTACTTC
>-|TRBV11-2|TRBJ1-1|-
CASSTGRRNTEAFF
TGTGCCAGCAGCACCGGGAGAAGGAACACTGAAGCTTTCTTT
>-|TRBV11-3|TRBJ2-1|-
CASSLAGYNEQFF
TGTGCCAGCAGCTTAGCAGGCTACAATGAGCAGTTCTTC
>once|TRBV11-2|TRBJ2-3|-
CASSLASYWAGEFTDTQYF
TGTGCCAGTAGCTTAGCTTCTTATTGGGCAGGGGAATTCACAGATACGCAGTATTTT
>few|TRBV10-2|TRBJ1-1|-
CASSDRDFTEAFF
TGCGCCAGCAGTGACAGGGACTTCACTGAAGCTTTCTTT
>-|TRBV7-9|TRBJ1-2|-
CASSLGRMKNYGYTF
TGTGCCAGCAGCTTAGGACGTATGAAAAACTATGGCTACACCTTC
>-|TRBV11-3|TRBJ2-1|-
CASSLNTYGDEQFF
TGTGCCAGCAGCCTAAACACTTACGGGGATGAGCAGTTCTTC
>-|TRBV9|TRBJ2-1|-
CASSDGRTTYNEQFF
TGTGCCAGCAGCGACGGACGGACTACCTACAATGAGCAGTTCTTC
>-|TRBV4-1|TRBJ2-7|-
CASSQAADEQYF
TGCGCCAGCAGCCAAGCAGCCGACGAGCAGTACTTC
>-|TRBV5-6|TRBJ2-1|TRBD1
CASSIGTGASYNEQFF
TGTGCCAGCAGCATAGGGACAGGAGCGTCCTACAATGAGCAGTTCTTC
>-|TRBV28|TRBJ1-1|-
CASSFGRQLIEAFF
TGTGCCAGCAGTTTTGGTAGACAGTTGATTGAAGCTTTCTTT
>-|TRBV7-9|TRBJ1-1|TRBD1
CASDRGRCTEAFF
TGTGCCAGCGATAGGGGGCGGTGCACTGAAGCTTTCTTT
>-|TRBV28|TRBJ2-1|TRBD2
CASSDIMGLAGGVGYNEQFF
TGTGCCAGCAGTGATATAATGGGACTAGCGGGAGGGGTCGGCTACAATGAGCAGTTCTTC
>-|TRBV11-1|TRBJ2-1|TRBD2
CASSPSAGATDNEQFF
TGTGCCAGCAGCCCCTCAGCGGGAGCTACCGACAATGAGCAGTTCTTC
>-|TRBV2|TRBJ2-3|-
CASSKGLGEADTQYF
TGTGCCAGCAGTAAGGGACTTGGAGAGGCAGATACGCAGTATTTT
>-|TRBV6-6|TRBJ2-5|-
CASSYAQGPETQYF
TGTGCCAGCAGTTACGCCCAGGGCCCAGAGACCCAGTACTTC
>-|TRBV28|TRBJ1-2|-
CASSSRMARDTAHYGYTF
TGTGCCAGCAGTTCCCGAATGGCCCGGGACACTGCCCACTATGGCTACACCTTC
>-|TRBV28|TRBJ1-2|-
CASSTRDYDRVNYGYTF
TGTGCCAGCAGTACCCGGGACTATGACCGAGTTAACTATGGCTACACCTTC
>-|TRBV7-2|TRBJ2-5|TRBD2
CASSFPLAGQETQYF
TGTGCCAGCAGCTTTCCCCTAGCGGGGCAAGAGACCCAGTACTTC
>-|TRBV7-9|TRBJ2-7|TRBD2
CASSFPREGEQYF
TGTGCCAGCAGCTTCCCCAGGGAGGGCGAGCAGTACTTC
>-|TRBV7-9|TRBJ2-3|TRBD1
CASSLWTGAGDQSQYF
TGTGCCAGCAGCTTATGGACAGGGGCGGGTGATCAGAGTCAGTATTTT
>-|TRBV4-2|TRBJ2-7|-
CASSQAALGQGFYEQYF
TGTGCCAGCAGCCAAGCTGCGCTGGGGCAGGGATTCTACGAGCAGTACTTC
>-|TRBV7-3|TRBJ2-3|-
CASSPPLGDTQYF
TGTGCCAGCAGCCCACCGCTTGGAGATACGCAGTATTTT
>-|TRBV6-1|TRBJ1-3|TRBD1
CASSEEQGAGNTIYF
TGTGCCAGCAGTGAAGAACAGGGGGCTGGAAACACCATATATTTT
>-|TRBV9|TRBJ2-5|TRBD1
CASSLSSTPGQGPRETQYF
TGTGCCAGCAGCCTTTCATCGACCCCGGGACAGGGGCCGAGGGAGACCCAGTACTTC
>-|TRBV6-6|TRBJ2-1|TRBD2
CASIPPGSSGFNEQFF
TGTGCCAGCATCCCCCCCGGGTCTAGCGGGTTCAATGAGCAGTTCTTC
>-|TRBV4-1|TRBJ2-3|-
CASSQARDKQTTDTQYF
TGCGCCAGCAGCCAGGCCCGGGACAAGCAAACCACAGATACGCAGTATTTT
>-|TRBV6-5|TRBJ2-7|TRBD2
CASSPGGGEQYF
TGTGCCAGCAGCCCGGGAGGGGGCGAGCAGTACTTC
>-|TRBV30|TRBJ2-7|TRBD1
CAWSGGQDYEQYF
TGTGCCTGGAGTGGGGGACAGGACTACGAGCAGTACTTC
>-|TRBV5-1|TRBJ2-5|TRBD2
CASSLLGSGVRYF
TGCGCCAGCAGCTTGCTGGGGAGCGGGGTACGGTACTTC
>-|TRBV5-1|TRBJ2-7|TRBD2
CASSLSSGGYEQYF
TGCGCCAGCAGCCTCAGTAGCGGGGGCTACGAGCAGTACTTC
>few|TRBV28|TRBJ1-1|-
CASSLVNTEAFF
TGTGCCAGCAGTTTGGTCAACACTGAAGCTTTCTTT
>-|TRBV7-6|TRBJ2-2|TRBD1
CASSFRGTGRNTGELFF
TGTGCCAGCAGCTTTCGAGGGACAGGGAGGAACACCGGGGAGCTGTTTTTT
>-|TRBV9|TRBJ2-2|-
CASSPNTGELFF
TGTGCCAGCAGCCCAAACACCGGGGAGCTGTTTTTT
>-|TRBV27|TRBJ2-7|-
CASGSTTSSYEQYF
TGTGCCAGCGGTTCGACTACGAGCTCCTACGAGCAGTACTTC
>-|TRBV2|TRBJ2-1|-
CASSEDRSSYNEQFF
TGTGCCAGCAGTGAAGACCGAAGCTCCTACAATGAGCAGTTCTTC
>-|TRBV28|TRBJ1-1|TRBD1
CASSSSTGGFTEAFF
TGTGCCAGCAGCTCCTCGACAGGGGGCTTCACTGAAGCTTTCTTT
>-|TRBV15|TRBJ2-4|TRBD2
CATSRASGKAKNIQYF
TGTGCCACCAGCAGAGCTAGCGGGAAGGCCAAAAACATTCAGTACTTC